What follows is one TCR beta chain and its context. Antigen specificity is unknown. Germline-derived CDR1 and CDR2 are SNHLY and FYNNEI. V lost 0 bases and J lost 0; bases outside the gene matches: 1. The CDR3 has 16 residues. TCRdb used MiXCR to reprocess the reads, holding one entry per CDR3 protein. The repertoire has around 310,000 distinct CDR3 sequences, roughly 28% of them found once; the top ten carry about 19%. These data are taken from a study of T cell repertoires in cytomegalovirus infection. Overall study: Peptides in the study included HLA-C-restricted and HLA-B-restricted CMV epitopes. Public signatures in TCR beta pointed to CMV infection and matching HLA type.

The study, taken as a whole, reports: Dominating the ex vivo response were TCR beta clonotypes that were CMV-specific and HLA-C-restricted. Cumulative public TCR beta family frequency identified carriers of CMV plus the relevant HLA.

The gene calls are TRBV2 and TRBJ2-4; 8 bases fit TRBD2. The source material was cultured PBMCs, sampled from culture after CMV antigen stimulation. This clonotype was obtained from a human donor in good health (CMV status not recorded). Some clones in this sample may be carry-over from other donors' samples. The CDR3 sequence: CASSEASGVAKNIQYF. In nucleotides, the CDR3 is TGTGCCAGCAGTGAAGCTAGCGGGGTAGCCAAAAACATTCAGTACTTC.